The 20 T cell receptor beta chains below all came from one sample that was sequenced in a study of blood T cell repertoires in COVID-19. Sequencing used immunoSEQ multiplex PCR; TCRdb keeps in-frame clones, though not all of them. This table holds over 90,000 clones, about nine tenths found once. The sample taken for sequencing was peripheral blood. These receptors originate from a woman older than 75 in a cohort sampled during active COVID-19.

The gene calls are TRBV6-5 and TRBJ1-1, with 7 bases that match TRBD1. CDR3 length: 13 residues. V lost 8 bases to trimming and J lost 5 bases; unmatched junction nucleotides: 8. Germline CDR1 and CDR2: MNHEY and SVGAGI. This chain's CDR3 is CASVWDRGTEAFF. The CDR3, as DNA: TGTGCCAGCGTGTGGGACAGAGGGACTGAAGCTTTCTTT.

The V call is TRBV9, the J call TRBJ2-7, with 10 bases lining up with TRBD2. Germline trimming cut 0 bases from V and 0 bases from J; bases unmatched to any gene: 0. CDR3 length equals 15 residues. Germline CDR1 reads SGDLS; CDR2 reads YYNGEE. Written as DNA, the CDR3 is TGTGCCAGCAGCGTAGGACTAGCGGGCTCCTACGAGCAGTACTTC. Translated, it gives CASSVGLAGSYEQYF.

V usage is TRBV24-1 and J usage is TRBJ2-3; TRBD2 matches at 10 bases. The CDR3 totals 16 residues. Germline CDR1 KGHDR, CDR2 SFDVKD. V shed 3 bases, J shed 1 base, and the junction held 3 bases outside the gene matches. The DNA for the CDR3 is TGTGCCACCAGTGATCCCACTAGCGGGGGCACAGATACGCAGTATTTT. Translated: CATSDPTSGGTDTQYF.

The chain links TRBV7-9 to TRBJ1-4; a weak D match, TRBD1 (5 bases). Germline V gene sequence: CDR1 SEHNR, CDR2 FQNEAQ (reference sequence). The V end lost 5 bases, the J end lost 3 bases, and 10 bases lay between the germline ends. There are 14 residues in the CDR3. CDR3 in DNA: TGTGCCAGCAGCCTAGACAGCCCTAATGAAAAACTGTTTTTT. This sequence encodes CASSLDSPNEKLFF.

This clone was seen more than once but under ten times. The chain employs TRBV3-1 (or the pseudogene TRBV3-2) and TRBJ1-1, with D unresolved. CDR1 and CDR2 (germline): LGHDT, YNNKEL (reference sequence). This CDR3 is built from 13 residues. V lost 4 bases and J 3 bases, leaving 9 bases between the germline ends. CDR3 DNA: TGTGCCAGCAGCCGCACCCGGGACACTGAAGCTTTCTTT. Protein product: CASSRTRDTEAFF.

The chain combines TRBV28 with TRBJ1-2, with 7 bases lining up with TRBD1. The CDR3 has 13 amino acids. Germline CDR1 MDHEN, CDR2 SYDVKM. V lost 7 bases and J lost 2; bases outside the gene matches: 4. CDR3: CASNLQGNYGYTF. The DNA for the CDR3 is TGTGCCAGCAATCTACAGGGGAACTATGGCTACACCTTC.

The chain employs TRBV7-9 and TRBJ2-7; no reliable D call. CDR1 is SEHNR and CDR2 is FQNEAQ in the germline V gene (reference sequence). The V end lost 4 bases, the J end lost 3 bases, and 7 bases lay between the germline ends. The CDR3 length is 12 residues. The CDR3 sequence: CASSSQNYEQYF. The CDR3 nucleotides read TGTGCCAGCAGCTCCCAGAACTACGAGCAGTACTTC.

The chain uses TRBV4-2 and TRBJ2-3; 15 positions agree with TRBD2. CDR3 length equals 17 residues. Germline V gene sequence: CDR1 LGHNA, CDR2 YNFKEQ. V was clipped by 0 bases and J by 10 bases; unmatched bases: 8. The DNA of the CDR3 is TGTGCCAGCAGCCAAGATCGCGGGGGACTAGCGGGGGGAGCGCAGTATTTT. Residues: CASSQDRGGLAGGAQYF.

The chain carries TRBV24-1 and TRBJ2-3; 8 nucleotides align to TRBD2. The CDR3 is 16 residues long. Trimming took 2 bases from V and 7 from J; bases not matched to a gene: 10. Per the germline V gene, CDR1 is KGHDR and CDR2 is SFDVKD. The CDR3 loop is CATSDSPWTSPNTQYF. The CDR3 nucleotides are TGTGCCACCAGTGATTCCCCCTGGACTAGCCCAAATACGCAGTATTTT.

V usage is TRBV28 and J usage is TRBJ2-6, with 11 bases lining up with TRBD2. The CDR3 is 19 amino acids. Per the germline V gene, CDR1 is MDHEN and CDR2 is SYDVKM. With V trimmed by 6 bases and J by 0 bases, 10 bases remained unmatched. CDR3 amino acids: CASSSTGLAERSGANVLTF. CDR3 coding DNA: TGTGCCAGCAGCTCAACGGGACTAGCGGAGCGCTCTGGGGCCAACGTCCTGACTTTC.

CDR3 protein: CASSPRLLSGNTIYF. The CDR3 DNA reads TGTGCCAGCAGCCCAAGACTGCTCTCTGGAAACACCATATATTTT. V and J are TRBV5-6 and TRBJ1-3, with D unresolved. This CDR3 is built from 15 residues. V was clipped by 4 bases and J by 0 bases, with 11 bases between them. Germline CDR1 SGHDT, CDR2 YYEEEE.

V and J are TRBV19 and TRBJ1-1; D is undetermined. This CDR3 is built from 14 residues. CDR1 and CDR2 (germline): LNHDA, SQIVND (reference sequence). The ends were cut back, 7 bases at V and 0 bases at J, with 12 bases in the middle. CDR3 coding DNA: TGTGCCAGTAATCTACCGGGTATGAACACTGAAGCTTTCTTT. Its translation is CASNLPGMNTEAFF.

This clone appeared a single time. The chain carries TRBV28 and TRBJ1-5; 8 bases agree with TRBD1. Trimming at V came to 5 bases and at J to 2 bases, leaving 5 bases not matched to a gene. The CDR3 spans 15 residues. Germline CDR1 is MDHEN and CDR2 is SYDVKM. The CDR3 bases are TGTGCCAGCAGTCCGGGACAGGTGGGCAATCAGCCCCAGCATTTT. It encodes CASSPGQVGNQPQHF.

This sequence joins TRBV28 and TRBJ1-2; no firm D call. Germline values: CDR1 MDHEN, CDR2 SYDVKM. The V end lost 3 bases, the J end lost 0 bases, and 8 bases lay between the germline ends. The CDR3 consists of 14 residues. The CDR3 DNA is TGTGCCAGCAGTTTGGGCCAAGCTAACTATGGCTACACCTTC. Its translation: CASSLGQANYGYTF.

J is TRBJ1-1 and V is TRBV11-3; D unresolved. V was cut by 4 bases and J by 1 base, with 4 bases left in between. The CDR3 consists of 12 residues. CDR1 is SGHNT and CDR2 is YENEEA in the germline V gene. In nucleotides, the CDR3 is TGTGCCAGCAGCTCCCGGAACACTGAAGCTTTCTTT. This codes for CASSSRNTEAFF.

The V and J genes are TRBV30 and TRBJ2-2, with 9 positions matching TRBD1. The CDR3 sequence is 14 residues long. V was clipped by 3 bases and J by 8 bases; unmatched bases: 7. Germline lookup yields CDR1 GTSNPN and CDR2 SVGIG (reference sequence). CDR3 DNA: TGTGCCTGGAGGATACAGGGGGCGTCGGGGGAGCTGTTTTTT. Protein: CAWRIQGASGELFF.

The J gene is TRBJ2-7, the V gene TRBV12-3 or TRBV12-4, with a tentative D call TRBD1 (6 bases). V was cut by 5 bases and J by 2 bases, with 10 bases left in between. This CDR3 has 13 residues. DNA for the CDR3: TGTGCCAGCAGTAGTGGACAGCCCTACGAGCAGTACTTC. This encodes CASSSGQPYEQYF.

CDR3 bases: TGTGCCAGCACCGTCCCGGGACTAGCGGGAGGGCCCACAGATACGCAGTATTTT. Residues: CASTVPGLAGGPTDTQYF. This chain links TRBV5-4 with TRBJ2-3; 16 bases map to TRBD2. CDR1 is SGHNT and CDR2 is YYREEE in the germline V gene (reference sequence). The CDR3 sequence is 18 residues long. V was clipped by 6 bases and J by 2 bases; unmatched bases: 9. Full variable domain (missing parts from reference TRBV5-4 and TRBJ2-3): ETGVTQSPTHLIKTRGQQVTLRCSSQSGHNTVSWYQQALGQGPQFIFQYYREEENGRGNFPPRFSGLQFPNYSSELNVNALELDDSALYLCASTVPGLAGGPTDTQYFGPGTRLTVL.

The chain joins TRBV19 to TRBJ2-2; TRBD1 aligns across 7 bases. The CDR3 is 15 amino acids. Per germline, CDR1 LNHDA and CDR2 SQIVND (reference sequence). V lost 3 bases, J lost 5 bases, and 6 bases stayed unmatched. CDR3 sequence (DNA): TGTGCCAGTAGTATCGGACAGGTTCGAACCGGGGAGCTGTTTTTT. Amino acid sequence: CASSIGQVRTGELFF.

The rearrangement joins TRBV28 to TRBJ2-7; tentative D call: TRBD2 (5 bases). The germline V gene has CDR1 MDHEN and CDR2 SYDVKM. The CDR3 spans 16 residues. Trimming took 4 bases from V and 6 from J, leaving 22 bases between them. The CDR3 DNA follows: TGTGCCAGCAGTTATCTGGACCGGGGTGTCCTGGGCGAGCAGTACTTC. Protein sequence: CASSYLDRGVLGEQYF.